These 32 T cell receptor beta chains share one sample of origin, sequenced in a study of shared clonotypes between healthy human individuals. Data came from immunoSEQ multiplex PCR; TCRdb stores just in-frame clones and leaves some out. This repertoire shows roughly 1,500,000 clones, 98% found once; its top ten account for 0.36%. Sequenced: naive CD4+ T cells sorted from blood. Sample subset: CD45RA+ positively selected. These receptors were collected from a man aged 25-45 years in good health.

This clone was picked up one time. The chain uses TRBV10-3 and TRBJ2-1, with no clear D. The CDR3 is made up of 11 amino acids. Germline V gives CDR1 ENHRY, CDR2 SYGVKD. V was pared by 3 bases and J by 6 bases, with 3 bases between. Here the CDR3 DNA reads TGTGCCATCAGTGACATCAATGAGCAGTTCTTC. Residues: CAISDINEQFF.

Only one count was recorded for this clone. V is TRBV7-2 and J is TRBJ2-7; 7 bases map to TRBD2. With V trimmed by 5 bases and J by 2 bases, 12 bases remained unmatched. CDR1 and CDR2 from the germline V gene are SGHTA and FQGNSA. The CDR3 is 16 amino acids. CDR3 region: CASSPPPGLITYEQYF. In nucleotides, the CDR3 is TGTGCCAGCAGCCCCCCTCCGGGACTAATAACCTACGAGCAGTACTTC.

The CDR3 DNA follows: TGCGCCAGCAGCCAGACTAGCGGTTCTAGCACAGATACGCAGTATTTT. Its protein product is CASSQTSGSSTDTQYF. The chain carries TRBV5-1 and TRBJ2-3, with 9 nucleotides matching TRBD2. CDR3 length: 16 amino acids. Trimming at V came to 4 bases and at J to 0 bases, leaving 6 bases not matched to a gene. Germline CDR1 is SGHRS and CDR2 is YFSETQ.

J is TRBJ2-7 and V is TRBV10-3, with TRBD2 matching over 13 bases. Germline V gene data show CDR1 as ENHRY and CDR2 as SYGVKD. The CDR3 is made up of 17 amino acids. J was trimmed by 4 bases and V by 6 bases; bases with no gene match: 12. The CDR3 spells CAISETSGRAFGYEQYF. In DNA form, the CDR3 reads TGTGCCATCAGCGAAACTAGCGGGAGGGCCTTTGGATACGAGCAGTACTTC.

The chain joins TRBV10-3 to TRBJ1-1; tentatively, D is TRBD1 (5 bases). Trimming shortened V by 6 bases and J by 1 base, and 15 bases separated the two germline ends. Germline CDR1 ENHRY, CDR2 SYGVKD. This CDR3 has 15 residues. The DNA for the CDR3 is TGTGCCATCAGCGACATTGGGGCCCGGAACACTGAAGCTTTCTTT. Amino acids: CAISDIGARNTEAFF.

The chain employs TRBV7-9 and TRBJ2-1; maybe TRBD2 (6 bases). The CDR3 extends over 15 amino acids. Germline CDR1 SEHNR, CDR2 FQNEAQ (reference sequence). V lost 5 bases to trimming and J lost 0 bases, with 11 bases between them. The CDR3 spells CASSLRGISYNEQFF. The CDR3 coding sequence is TGTGCCAGCAGCCTACGGGGGATCTCCTACAATGAGCAGTTCTTC.

The chain combines TRBV7-9 with TRBJ2-5; 7 positions match TRBD2. This CDR3 is 15 amino acids long. Trimming at V came to 1 base and at J to 4 bases, leaving 6 bases not matched to a gene. CDR1 and CDR2 (germline): SEHNR, FQNEAQ (reference sequence). CDR3 protein: CASSLGAGVIETQYF. CDR3 nucleotide sequence: TGTGCCAGCAGCTTAGGGGCGGGAGTAATAGAGACCCAGTACTTC.

This clone was counted once. This chain uses TRBV10-1 with TRBJ2-7; perhaps TRBD1 as D (6 bases). Germline V CDR1 and CDR2: WNHNN, SYGVQD (reference sequence). V lost 5 bases and J 4 bases, leaving 18 bases between the germline ends. This CDR3 has 15 amino acids. CDR3 region: CASSTDRHNLYEQYF. As DNA, the CDR3 is TGCGCCAGCAGTACCGACAGGCACAACCTTTACGAGCAGTACTTC.

The J gene is TRBJ2-1, the V gene TRBV7-8; the D gene could be TRBD1 or TRBD2 (5 bases each). The CDR3 is made up of 15 amino acids. Trimming stripped 3 bases from V and 2 bases from J, with 11 bases between. Germline V gene lookup returns CDR1 SGHVS and CDR2 FQNEAQ. The chain's CDR3 is CASSLVGTTYNEQFF. The CDR3 DNA reads TGTGCCAGCAGCTTGGTCGGGACGACCTACAATGAGCAGTTCTTC.

DNA for the CDR3: TGTGCCAGGCCCCTCGAGCAGTACTTC. Protein: CARPLEQYF. The genes are TRBV27 and TRBJ2-7; D call uncertain. The V gene's germline CDR1 is MNHEY and CDR2 SMNVEV (reference sequence). The ends were cut back, 9 bases at V and 6 bases at J, with 6 bases in the middle. The CDR3 contains 9 residues.

The rearrangement uses TRBV4-3 and TRBJ2-1; the D is unclear. V was shortened by 0 bases and J by 9 bases, with 9 bases between the two germline ends. The germline gives CDR1 LGHNA, CDR2 YSLEER. The CDR3 has 13 amino acids. The CDR3 reads CASSQDGRREQFF. In DNA form, the CDR3 reads TGCGCCAGCAGCCAAGACGGCAGGCGTGAGCAGTTCTTC.

This clone was seen just once. V usage is TRBV18 and J usage is TRBJ2-1; TRBD2 is a possible D gene (5 bases). The V gene lost 5 bases and the J gene lost 6 bases, with 11 bases spanning the gap. CDR3 length equals 13 residues. Germline assignment: CDR1 KGHSH and CDR2 LQKENI. Here the CDR3 DNA reads TGTGCCAGCTCAGATACTAGGTTCAATGAGCAGTTCTTC. Translating it yields CASSDTRFNEQFF.

This sequence joins TRBV10-3 and TRBJ2-4; TRBD1 matches at 7 bases. V lost 2 bases and J lost 7; bases outside the gene matches: 8. CDR3 size: 15 residues. Germline-derived CDR1 and CDR2 are ENHRY and SYGVKD. CDR3 nucleotide sequence: TGTGCCATCAGTGAGGGGGACAGAGGAGGTAACATTCAGTACTTC. It encodes CAISEGDRGGNIQYF.

The chain employs TRBV5-4 and TRBJ2-3; D tentatively fits TRBD1 or TRBD2 (6 bases each). In germline, CDR1 is SGHNT, CDR2 YYREEE (reference sequence). V gave up 4 bases and J gave up 3 bases, with 12 bases separating them. The CDR3 extends over 14 amino acids. The CDR3 region is CASSHGGGTDTQYF. The DNA for the CDR3 is TGTGCCAGCAGCCATGGAGGGGGGACAGATACGCAGTATTTT.

The chain recombines TRBV30 with TRBJ2-7; TRBD1 matches 8 bases. The V segment lost 6 bases and the J segment 2 bases; nucleotides outside the gene matches: 9. CDR1 and CDR2 from the germline V gene are GTSNPN and SVGIG (reference sequence). The CDR3 is 14 amino acids. The chain's CDR3 is CACTTRTGPYEQYF. The CDR3 bases are TGTGCCTGTACTACCAGGACAGGGCCCTACGAGCAGTACTTC.

The J gene is TRBJ1-4, the V gene TRBV27; D call uncertain. V was trimmed by 2 bases and J by 1 base, leaving 14 bases between them. Looked up from germline, CDR1 is MNHEY and CDR2 is SMNVEV (reference sequence). CDR3 length: 17 residues. Here the CDR3 DNA reads TGTGCCAGCAGTTTAAGGGCTCGAATGGGAACTAATGAAAAACTGTTTTTT. Its protein product is CASSLRARMGTNEKLFF. The full variable domain, with the rest looked up from reference TRBV27 and TRBJ1-4, is EAQVTQNPRYLITVTGKKLTVTCSQNMNHEYMSWYRQDPGLGLRQIYYSMNVEVTDKGDVPEGYKVSRKEKRNFPLILESPSPNQTSLYFCASSLRARMGTNEKLFFGSGTQLSVL.

V is TRBV9 and J is TRBJ1-2; D ambiguous. This CDR3 region has 15 residues. Trimming stripped 0 bases from V and 4 bases from J, with 13 bases between. Germline lookup yields CDR1 SGDLS and CDR2 YYNGEE. As DNA, the CDR3 is TGTGCCAGCAGCGTAGCTTCAGAAACCTTCTATGGCTACACCTTC. Translating it yields CASSVASETFYGYTF.

V usage is TRBV5-1 and J usage is TRBJ2-4; D unclear. V was trimmed by 0 bases and J by 6 bases, leaving 10 bases between them. Germline assignment: CDR1 SGHRS and CDR2 YFSETQ. This CDR3 comprises 14 residues. The CDR3 DNA follows: TGCGCCAGCAGCTTGGCGTCTCCCAGAAACATTCAGTACTTC. Translation: CASSLASPRNIQYF.

This chain uses TRBV11-2 with TRBJ2-7; 9 bases match TRBD2. This CDR3 contains 16 residues. The V and J ends lost 1 base and 2 bases, in that order; junction bases with no gene match: 6. Looked up from germline, CDR1 is SGHAT and CDR2 is FQNNGV. Written as DNA, the CDR3 is TGTGCCAGCAGCTTAGGCTCGACTAGCGGTACCTACGAGCAGTACTTC. Protein product: CASSLGSTSGTYEQYF. The whole variable domain, remainder taken from reference TRBV11-2 and TRBJ2-7, is EAGVAQSPRYKIIEKRQSVAFWCNPISGHATLYWYQQILGQGPKLLIQFQNNGVVDDSQLPKDRFSAERLKGVDSTLKIQPAKLEDSAVYLCASSLGSTSGTYEQYFGPGTRLTVT.

This CDR3 reads CASSLVPGARTEAFF. The CDR3 DNA sequence: TGCGCCAGCAGCTTGGTTCCGGGGGCGAGGACTGAAGCTTTCTTT. The V gene is TRBV5-1, the J gene TRBJ1-1, with D perhaps matching TRBD1 (6 bases). Trimming took off 0 bases at V and 5 bases at J, with 14 bases between the two ends. This CDR3 has 15 residues. Germline CDR1 reads SGHRS; CDR2 reads YFSETQ.

The rearrangement links TRBV11-2 to TRBJ2-7; D unclear. The CDR3 length is 16 residues. Per germline, CDR1 SGHAT and CDR2 FQNNGV. V lost 6 bases, J lost 0 bases, and 18 bases lay in between. The CDR3: CASRLLGSASSYEQYF. The CDR3 region has the DNA TGTGCCAGCAGACTGTTAGGGTCTGCGAGCTCCTACGAGCAGTACTTC.

The V and J genes are TRBV5-1 and TRBJ1-2; D ambiguous. The germline CDR1 and CDR2 sequences are SGHRS and YFSETQ. Trimming stripped 4 bases from V and 5 bases from J, with 15 bases between. The CDR3 spans 14 residues. CDR3 sequence (DNA): TGCGCCAGCAGCCTGTTCGAGGGCGGGTATGGCTACACCTTC. This encodes CASSLFEGGYGYTF.

This sequence joins TRBV18 and TRBJ2-2, with D tentatively TRBD2 (6 bases). Trimming pared 4 bases from V and 1 base from J, leaving 10 bases between. Germline CDR1 reads KGHSH; CDR2 reads LQKENI. This CDR3 is built from 15 residues. The CDR3 region has the DNA TGTGCCAGCTCACGCAGGGACTTGAACACCGGGGAGCTGTTTTTT. Translation gives CASSRRDLNTGELFF.

This clone came up a few times. The chain uses TRBV7-9 and TRBJ2-2, with D perhaps TRBD2 (6 bases). The CDR3 totals 14 residues. Trimming pared 6 bases from V and 9 bases from J, leaving 17 bases between. Germline lookup yields CDR1 SEHNR and CDR2 FQNEAQ (reference sequence). The chain's CDR3 is CASRYPGEIRELFF. Here the CDR3 DNA reads TGTGCCAGCAGATACCCGGGGGAGATTCGGGAGCTGTTTTTT.

This chain uses TRBV27 with TRBJ2-1, with TRBD1 matching over 9 bases. J lost 10 bases, V lost 4 bases, and 11 bases had no gene match. The CDR3 contains 15 residues. From germline, CDR1 is MNHEY and CDR2 SMNVEV (reference sequence). In DNA form, the CDR3 reads TGTGCCAGCAGTTCCACCGGGACAGGGCTTGGAGAGCAGTTCTTC. Protein product: CASSSTGTGLGEQFF.

The gene calls are TRBV19 and TRBJ1-1, with D possibly matching TRBD1 (5 bases). The CDR3 is 14 residues long. The V gene's germline CDR1 is LNHDA and CDR2 SQIVND (reference sequence). Deletions cut 5 bases from V and 11 bases from J, with 21 bases between. CDR3 loop: CASSFTGPTSRAFF. The CDR3 coding sequence is TGTGCCAGTAGTTTCACAGGTCCTACATCAAGGGCTTTCTTT.

This chain uses TRBV9 with TRBJ2-2, with 8 nucleotides matching TRBD1. V lost 3 bases and J lost 4; bases outside the gene matches: 5. Germline CDR1 reads SGDLS; CDR2 reads YYNGEE. CDR3 size: 15 residues. CDR3 in DNA: TGTGCCAGCAGCGCCCAGGGGGCGGTCACCGGGGAGCTGTTTTTT. Translating it yields CASSAQGAVTGELFF.

The CDR3 sequence: CAARTGGADTEAFF. In DNA form, the CDR3 reads TGTGCCGCTCGGACAGGGGGCGCCGACACTGAAGCTTTCTTT. The V gene is TRBV2, the J gene TRBJ1-1, with 11 bases identical to TRBD1. The CDR3 has 14 residues. CDR1 is SNHLY and CDR2 is FYNNEI in the germline V gene. V was clipped by 11 bases and J by 3 bases; unmatched bases: 8. Together with reference TRBV2 and TRBJ1-1, the CDR3 gives the full variable domain: EPEVTQTPSHQVTQMGQEVILRCVPISNHLYFYWYRQILGQKVEFLVSFYNNEISEKSEIFDDQFSVERPDGSNFTLKIRSTKLEDSAMYFCAARTGGADTEAFFGQGTRLTVV.

The V call is TRBV11-3, the J call TRBJ2-1; 9 bases map to TRBD2. V lost 1 base to trimming and J lost 4 bases; unmatched junction nucleotides: 2. This CDR3 comprises 15 residues. From germline, CDR1 is SGHNT and CDR2 YENEEA. CDR3 sequence (DNA): TGTGCCAGCAGCTTAGTGACTAGCGGATACAATGAGCAGTTCTTC. As protein: CASSLVTSGYNEQFF.

The V and J genes are TRBV29-1 and TRBJ2-7; perhaps D is TRBD1 or TRBD2 (5 bases each). The CDR3 loop spans 12 amino acids. Looked up from germline, CDR1 is SQVTM and CDR2 is ANQGSEA. V shed 8 bases and J shed 7 bases, with 18 bases lying between them. CDR3 DNA sequence: TGCAGCACGGAAGGGGAGAGGGGAGAGCAGTACTTC. Protein product: CSTEGERGEQYF.

The genes are TRBV7-9 and TRBJ1-1; 7 bases agree with TRBD1. This CDR3 has 14 amino acids. Germline V gene data show CDR1 as SEHNR and CDR2 as FQNEAQ (reference sequence). J gave up 1 base and V 5 bases, and 4 bases lay outside the gene matches. The CDR3, as DNA: TGTGCCAGCAGCCGACAGGGAACGAACACTGAAGCTTTCTTT. The encoded protein is CASSRQGTNTEAFF.

This clone was detected once. The rearrangement uses TRBV19 and TRBJ2-5, with 13 positions matching TRBD2. The germline V gene has CDR1 LNHDA and CDR2 SQIVND (reference sequence). V lost 1 base to trimming and J lost 5 bases; unmatched junction nucleotides: 4. This CDR3 has 16 residues. In DNA, the CDR3 is TGTGCCAGTAGTATAGGGGGACTAGCGGGAACGGAGACCCAGTACTTC. Translated: CASSIGGLAGTETQYF.